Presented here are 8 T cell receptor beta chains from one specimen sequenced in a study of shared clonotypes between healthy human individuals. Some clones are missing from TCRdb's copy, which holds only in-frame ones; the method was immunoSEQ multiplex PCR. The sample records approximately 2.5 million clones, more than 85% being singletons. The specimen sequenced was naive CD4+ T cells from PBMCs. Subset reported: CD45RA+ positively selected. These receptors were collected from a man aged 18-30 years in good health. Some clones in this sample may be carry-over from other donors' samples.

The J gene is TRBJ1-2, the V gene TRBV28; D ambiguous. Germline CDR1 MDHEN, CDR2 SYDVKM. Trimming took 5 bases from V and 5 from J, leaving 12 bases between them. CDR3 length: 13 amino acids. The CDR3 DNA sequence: TGTGCCAGCAGTCCAGGACGGTCGTATGGCTACACCTTC. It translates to CASSPGRSYGYTF.

CDR3: CAWSVSGEQYF. The CDR3 region has the DNA TGTGCCTGGAGTGTAAGTGGCGAGCAGTACTTC. The gene calls are TRBV30 and TRBJ2-7; D uncertain. CDR1 and CDR2 from the germline V gene are GTSNPN and SVGIG (reference sequence). CDR3 length: 11 residues. V dropped 0 bases and J dropped 6 bases, with 6 bases sitting between them. Full variable domain (remainder filled in from reference TRBV30 and TRBJ2-7): SQTIHQWPATLVQPVGSPLSLECTVEGTSNPNLYWYRQAAGRGLQLLFYSVGIGQISSEVPQNLSASRPQDRQFILSSKKLLLSDSGFYLCAWSVSGEQYFGPGTRLTVT.

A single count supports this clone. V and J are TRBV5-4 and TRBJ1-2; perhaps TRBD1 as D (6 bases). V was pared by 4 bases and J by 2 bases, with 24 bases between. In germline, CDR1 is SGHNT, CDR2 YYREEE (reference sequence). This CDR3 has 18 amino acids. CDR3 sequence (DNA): TGTGCCAGCAGCAACGCCGGGGGACAAAAGGGAATCAACTATGGCTACACCTTC. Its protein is CASSNAGGQKGINYGYTF.

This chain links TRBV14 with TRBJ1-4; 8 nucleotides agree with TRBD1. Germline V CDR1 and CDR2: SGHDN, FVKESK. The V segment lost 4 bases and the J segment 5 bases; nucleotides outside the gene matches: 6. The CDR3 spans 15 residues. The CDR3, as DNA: TGTGCCAGCAGCCCCTATCCAGGGGGCAATGAAAAACTGTTTTTT. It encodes CASSPYPGGNEKLFF.

CDR3 in DNA: TGTGCCAGCAGCTTAGGGCTGACTAGCCACTTCACAGATACGCAGTATTTT. Translated: CASSLGLTSHFTDTQYF. The rearrangement uses TRBV7-2 and TRBJ2-3; 7 bases line up with TRBD2. Per germline, CDR1 SGHTA and CDR2 FQGNSA. The CDR3 is made up of 17 amino acids. V shed 1 base and J 2 bases; nucleotides not matched to a gene: 9.

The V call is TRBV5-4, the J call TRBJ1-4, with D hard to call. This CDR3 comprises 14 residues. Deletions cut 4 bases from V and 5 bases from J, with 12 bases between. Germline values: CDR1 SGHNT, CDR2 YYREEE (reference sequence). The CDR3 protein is CASSPGWANEKLFF. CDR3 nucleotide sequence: TGTGCCAGCAGCCCCGGGTGGGCGAATGAAAAACTGTTTTTT.

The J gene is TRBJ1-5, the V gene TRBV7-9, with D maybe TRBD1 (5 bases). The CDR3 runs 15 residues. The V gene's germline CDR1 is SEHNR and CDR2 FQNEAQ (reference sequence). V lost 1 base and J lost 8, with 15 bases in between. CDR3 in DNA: TGTGCCAGCAGCTTAGGGCAGGGAGCAATCGAGCCCCAGCATTTT. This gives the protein CASSLGQGAIEPQHF. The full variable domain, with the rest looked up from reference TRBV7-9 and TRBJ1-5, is DTGVSQNPRHKITKRGQNVTFRCDPISEHNRLYWYRQTLGQGPEFLTYFQNEAQLEKSRLLSDRFSAERPKGSFSTLEIQRTEQGDSAMYLCASSLGQGAIEPQHFGDGTRLSIL.

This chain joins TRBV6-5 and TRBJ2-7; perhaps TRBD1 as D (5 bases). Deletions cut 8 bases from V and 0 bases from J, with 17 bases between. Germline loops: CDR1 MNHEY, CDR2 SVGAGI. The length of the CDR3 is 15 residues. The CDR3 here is CASGRVGVSSYEQYF. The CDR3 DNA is TGTGCCAGCGGCCGGGTAGGGGTCAGCTCCTACGAGCAGTACTTC.